A selection of T cell receptor beta chains follows, all from one sample in a study of T-cell memory formation after mild COVID-19. MiXCR, applied by TCRdb to the 5' RACE reads, yields one record per CDR3 protein. The table lists tens of thousands of distinct CDR3 sequences, about 13% of them singletons. Sequences were obtained from PBMCs or a T cell subset sorted from them (not recorded which). These receptors were collected from an adult woman who had mild COVID-19 (a few samples of this study predate the infection). Cell type and time point are not known. CDR3s include the opening cysteine and the closing phenylalanine or tryptophan. A D gene is named only where the DNA matches it firmly. Clone size is not always given. Where it is, it says once, few, many or a class for expanded clones.

D gene: NA
J gene: TRBJ1-2
V gene: TRBV27
clone size: NA
CDR3 protein: CASSLKRPAYGYTF
CDR3 DNA: TGTGCCAGCAGTCTAAAGAGGCCGGCCTATGGCTACACCTTC

D gene: TRBD2
J gene: TRBJ2-2
V gene: TRBV29-1
clone size: NA
CDR3 protein: CSVEAGTSGAGELFF
CDR3 DNA: TGCAGCGTTGAGGCCGGGACTAGCGGAGCCGGGGAGCTGTTTTTT

D gene: NA
J gene: TRBJ2-7
V gene: TRBV20-1
clone size: many
CDR3 protein: CSVSLGRGGIYEQYF
CDR3 DNA: TGCAGCGTGTCTTTAGGGAGGGGGGGTATCTACGAGCAGTACTTC

D gene: NA
J gene: TRBJ2-3
V gene: TRBV7-9
clone size: few
CDR3 protein: CASRDGMTDTQYF
CDR3 DNA: TGTGCCAGCAGGGATGGGATGACAGATACGCAGTATTTT

D gene: NA
J gene: TRBJ2-3
V gene: TRBV3-1
clone size: NA
CDR3 protein: CASSPRGSSDTQYF
CDR3 DNA: TGTGCCAGCAGCCCTCGGGGTAGTTCTGATACGCAGTATTTT

D gene: TRBD1
J gene: TRBJ2-3
V gene: TRBV9
clone size: NA
CDR3 protein: CASSEQGLGTDTQYF
CDR3 DNA: TGTGCCAGCAGCGAACAGGGGTTAGGCACAGATACGCAGTATTTT

D gene: TRBD1
J gene: TRBJ1-1
V gene: TRBV27
clone size: NA
CDR3 protein: CASSLTRGLGTEAFF
CDR3 DNA: TGTGCCAGCAGTTTGACCAGGGGGCTGGGCACTGAAGCTTTCTTT

D gene: NA
J gene: TRBJ1-6
V gene: TRBV5-1
clone size: NA
CDR3 protein: CASSLNEGLIGSPLHF
CDR3 DNA: TGCGCCAGCAGCTTGAATGAGGGACTCATCGGGTCACCCCTCCACTTT

D gene: TRBD1
J gene: TRBJ1-1
V gene: TRBV9
clone size: few
CDR3 protein: CASSVTGGWGEAFF
CDR3 DNA: TGTGCCAGCAGCGTCACAGGGGGTTGGGGTGAAGCTTTCTTT

D gene: NA
J gene: TRBJ2-2
V gene: TRBV6-5
clone size: few
CDR3 protein: CASRLRDTGELFF
CDR3 DNA: TGTGCCAGCAGATTGAGAGACACCGGGGAGCTGTTTTTT

D gene: NA
J gene: TRBJ2-1
V gene: TRBV4-3
clone size: few
CDR3 protein: CASSQDRWAVYNEQFF
CDR3 DNA: TGCGCCAGCAGCCAAGATAGGTGGGCGGTATACAATGAGCAGTTCTTC

D gene: NA
J gene: TRBJ1-4
V gene: TRBV7-9
clone size: NA
CDR3 protein: CASSFPDKLDRKLFF
CDR3 DNA: TGTGCCAGCAGCTTCCCCGACAAGTTGGATCGAAAACTGTTTTTT

D gene: NA
J gene: TRBJ2-7
V gene: TRBV7-6
clone size: many
CDR3 protein: CASSLTSYEQYF
CDR3 DNA: TGTGCCAGCAGCTTAACTAGCTACGAGCAGTACTTC

D gene: NA
J gene: TRBJ2-1
V gene: TRBV4-2
clone size: NA
CDR3 protein: CASSQGPWAAVMEGEQFF
CDR3 DNA: TGTGCCAGCAGCCAAGGTCCTTGGGCGGCCGTGATGGAGGGTGAGCAGTTCTTC

D gene: NA
J gene: TRBJ2-1
V gene: TRBV6-4
clone size: few
CDR3 protein: CASSEWAGENNEQFF
CDR3 DNA: TGTGCCAGCAGTGAATGGGCAGGGGAAAACAATGAGCAGTTCTTC

D gene: TRBD1
J gene: TRBJ1-6
V gene: TRBV5-5
clone size: NA
CDR3 protein: CASSPSQGAQSPLHF
CDR3 DNA: TGTGCCAGCAGCCCGTCCCAGGGGGCTCAATCACCCCTCCACTTT

D gene: TRBD1
J gene: TRBJ2-7
V gene: TRBV19
clone size: few
CDR3 protein: CASSIDSGQGLYEQYF
CDR3 DNA: TGTGCCAGTAGTATAGATTCGGGACAGGGTTTGTACGAGCAGTACTTC

D gene: TRBD2
J gene: TRBJ2-7
V gene: TRBV4-3
clone size: NA
CDR3 protein: CASSQGGGVVEEQYF
CDR3 DNA: TGCGCCAGCAGCCAGGGGGGAGGGGTAGTCGAAGAGCAGTACTTC

D gene: NA
J gene: TRBJ2-5
V gene: TRBV7-9
clone size: NA
CDR3 protein: CASSQLLGRMGETQYF
CDR3 DNA: TGTGCCAGCAGCCAACTGTTAGGGCGGATGGGGGAGACCCAGTACTTC

D gene: NA
J gene: TRBJ2-2
V gene: TRBV3-1
clone size: NA
CDR3 protein: CARELGAGAELFF
CDR3 DNA: TGTGCCAGAGAGCTCGGGGCGGGCGCAGAGCTGTTTTTT

D gene: TRBD1
J gene: TRBJ2-4
V gene: TRBV5-1
clone size: NA
CDR3 protein: CASSLGDRAKNIQYF
CDR3 DNA: TGCGCCAGCAGCTTGGGGGACAGGGCCAAAAACATTCAGTACTTC

D gene: NA
J gene: TRBJ2-7
V gene: TRBV30
clone size: once
CDR3 protein: CAWSQVVYYEQYF
CDR3 DNA: TGTGCCTGGAGCCAGGTAGTGTACTACGAGCAGTACTTC

D gene: NA
J gene: TRBJ2-1
V gene: TRBV2
clone size: NA
CDR3 protein: CASSKGPEGSSYNEQFF
CDR3 DNA: TGTGCCAGCTCAAAAGGTCCAGAAGGAAGCTCCTACAATGAGCAGTTCTTC

D gene: NA
J gene: TRBJ2-7
V gene: TRBV20-1
clone size: few
CDR3 protein: CSARADTNSYEQYF
CDR3 DNA: TGCAGTGCTAGAGCGGACACAAACTCCTACGAGCAGTACTTC

D gene: NA
J gene: TRBJ2-7
V gene: TRBV12-3/TRBV12-4
clone size: NA
CDR3 protein: CASSLKSAEQYF
CDR3 DNA: TGTGCCAGCAGTTTGAAAAGCGCCGAGCAGTACTTC

D gene: NA
J gene: TRBJ1-2
V gene: TRBV7-9
clone size: NA
CDR3 protein: CASSLDNLDGYTF
CDR3 DNA: TGTGCCAGCAGCTTAGATAATCTAGACGGCTACACCTTC

D gene: NA
J gene: TRBJ2-3
V gene: TRBV4-1
clone size: NA
CDR3 protein: CASRPTQSDTQYF
CDR3 DNA: TGCGCCAGCAGGCCGACCCAATCAGATACGCAGTATTTT

D gene: NA
J gene: TRBJ1-4
V gene: TRBV4-2
clone size: NA
CDR3 protein: CASSQDRWNGDPNEKLFF
CDR3 DNA: TGTGCCAGCAGCCAAGATCGATGGAACGGGGATCCTAATGAAAAACTGTTTTTT

D gene: NA
J gene: TRBJ2-7
V gene: TRBV11-2
clone size: few
CDR3 protein: CASSPAGGDYEQYF
CDR3 DNA: TGTGCCAGCAGCCCTGCCGGGGGCGATTACGAGCAGTACTTC

D gene: NA
J gene: TRBJ1-1
V gene: TRBV12-3/TRBV12-4
clone size: NA
CDR3 protein: CASSPDEAFF
CDR3 DNA: TGTGCCAGCAGTCCCGATGAAGCTTTCTTT

D gene: NA
J gene: TRBJ2-1
V gene: TRBV5-6
clone size: few
CDR3 protein: CASSLDSNSYNEQFF
CDR3 DNA: TGTGCCAGCAGCTTGGACAGTAACTCCTACAATGAGCAGTTCTTC

D gene: NA
J gene: TRBJ2-5
V gene: TRBV9
clone size: once
CDR3 protein: CASRVDWVRETQYF
CDR3 DNA: TGTGCCAGCAGAGTAGATTGGGTGAGGGAGACCCAGTACTTC

D gene: NA
J gene: TRBJ2-5
V gene: TRBV4-1
clone size: NA
CDR3 protein: CASSLQGGETQYF
CDR3 DNA: TGCGCCAGCAGCCTCCAGGGGGGGGAGACCCAGTACTTC

D gene: NA
J gene: TRBJ2-2
V gene: TRBV18
clone size: few
CDR3 protein: CASSIGPTDNTGELFF
CDR3 DNA: TGTGCCAGCTCAATCGGCCCGACAGATAACACCGGGGAGCTGTTTTTT

D gene: NA
J gene: TRBJ2-7
V gene: TRBV2
clone size: few
CDR3 protein: CASSEGGTIYEQYF
CDR3 DNA: TGTGCCAGCAGTGAAGGGGGGACAATCTACGAGCAGTACTTC

D gene: TRBD1
J gene: TRBJ1-3
V gene: TRBV12-3/TRBV12-4
clone size: few
CDR3 protein: CASSPTGFSGNTIYF
CDR3 DNA: TGTGCCAGCAGCCCGACAGGGTTCTCTGGAAACACCATATATTTT

D gene: NA
J gene: TRBJ2-3
V gene: TRBV5-1
clone size: few
CDR3 protein: CASSYDPGRGTDTQYF
CDR3 DNA: TGCGCCAGCAGCTATGACCCAGGGAGAGGGACAGATACGCAGTATTTT

D gene: NA
J gene: TRBJ1-2
V gene: TRBV5-6
clone size: NA
CDR3 protein: CARRSYGYTF
CDR3 DNA: TGTGCCAGACGGAGCTATGGCTACACCTTC

D gene: NA
J gene: TRBJ2-1
V gene: TRBV2
clone size: NA
CDR3 protein: CASSERGAVNVYNEQFF
CDR3 DNA: TGTGCCAGCAGTGAACGGGGAGCGGTCAACGTCTACAATGAGCAGTTCTTC

D gene: NA
J gene: TRBJ1-6
V gene: TRBV20-1
clone size: NA
CDR3 protein: CSASYGSSPYNSPLHF
CDR3 DNA: TGCAGTGCTAGTTACGGCTCCAGCCCCTATAATTCACCCCTCCACTTT

D gene: NA
J gene: TRBJ2-3
V gene: TRBV7-9
clone size: NA
CDR3 protein: CASSLRDTTDTQYF
CDR3 DNA: TGTGCCAGCAGCTTGCGGGACACCACAGATACGCAGTATTTT

D gene: NA
J gene: TRBJ2-7
V gene: TRBV4-3
clone size: NA
CDR3 protein: CASSPSTGIGYEQYF
CDR3 DNA: TGCGCCAGCAGCCCCTCTACAGGGATCGGCTACGAGCAGTACTTC

D gene: NA
J gene: TRBJ2-1
V gene: TRBV27
clone size: NA
CDR3 protein: CASSLGGPTYNEQFF
CDR3 DNA: TGTGCCAGCAGTTTAGGCGGGCCGACCTACAATGAGCAGTTCTTC

D gene: TRBD2
J gene: TRBJ2-7
V gene: TRBV11-2
clone size: NA
CDR3 protein: CASSLRTSGWYEQYF
CDR3 DNA: TGTGCCAGCAGCTTAAGGACTAGCGGATGGTACGAGCAGTACTTC

D gene: TRBD1
J gene: TRBJ1-3
V gene: TRBV12-3/TRBV12-4
clone size: few
CDR3 protein: CASPGRGPGNTIYF
CDR3 DNA: TGTGCCAGCCCCGGGAGGGGGCCAGGAAACACCATATATTTT

D gene: NA
J gene: TRBJ1-2
V gene: TRBV7-8
clone size: NA
CDR3 protein: CASSLALTHRMGGYTF
CDR3 DNA: TGTGCCAGCAGCTTAGCGTTAACCCATCGGATGGGTGGCTACACCTTC

D gene: NA
J gene: TRBJ2-2
V gene: TRBV12-3/TRBV12-4
clone size: few
CDR3 protein: CASSFQGAYTGELFF
CDR3 DNA: TGTGCCAGCAGTTTTCAGGGAGCCTACACCGGGGAGCTGTTTTTT